The 19 T cell receptor beta chains below all came from one sample that was sequenced in a study of T cells in Graves' hyperthyroidism and ophthalmopathy (dated by TCRdb to between 2018 and 2021). Receptors were amplified or captured by multiplex PCR. TCRdb lists the instrument as Illumina HiSeq 2000. The TCR beta CDR3 regions were amplified from the RNA transcripts. For the first round of RT-PCR on the TCR CDR3, the HTBI primer set was used together with the Qiagen OneStep RT-PCR kit. TCRdb redid the processing of the public reads, applying fastp at Q25 and MiXCR, and retained in-frame beta chains. For every CDR3 protein sequence, its rows merge into one entry that carries the most common genes and DNA. The table for this sample lists under 350,000 distinct CDR3 sequences; 15% to 20% of them were counted only once. The ten most abundant clones make up around 61% of the sample. Sequences were obtained from blood. The receptors here all came from a woman aged 55-75 years with Graves' ophthalmopathy.

This clonotype was seen ten or more times. The V gene is TRBV7-2, the J gene TRBJ1-2, with 10 bases identical to TRBD1. The V gene's germline CDR1 is SGHTA and CDR2 FQGNSA. The ends lost 4 bases at V and 4 bases at J; junction bases unmatched: 3. CDR3 length: 14 amino acids. CDR3 residues: CASSSDRGLYGYTF. In DNA form, the CDR3 reads TGTGCCAGCAGCTCAGACAGGGGGCTCTATGGCTACACCTTC.

This clonotype was detected many times. The rearrangement links TRBV20-1 to TRBJ1-5, with 8 bases matching TRBD1. The CDR3 runs to 15 residues. Germline V gene sequence: CDR1 DFQATT, CDR2 SNEGSKA (reference sequence). V lost 3 bases, J lost 6 bases, and 10 bases stayed unmatched. The CDR3 coding sequence is TGCAGTGCTAGGACCCCCGGGACAGGAAGTCAGCCCCAGCATTTT. Protein: CSARTPGTGSQPQHF.

This clonotype appeared many times. This sequence joins TRBV20-1 and TRBJ2-2; possibly TRBD1 for D (6 bases). The germline CDR1 and CDR2 sequences are DFQATT and SNEGSKA (reference sequence). CDR3 length: 16 residues. The V gene lost 6 bases and the J gene lost 0 bases, with 17 bases spanning the gap. CDR3 in amino acids: CSAPGGGNANTGELFF. CDR3 nucleotides: TGCAGTGCCCCTGGGGGCGGAAACGCGAACACCGGGGAGCTGTTTTTT.

This clonotype was observed a few times. The chain uses TRBV20-1 and TRBJ2-7; TRBD1 agrees at 7 bases. Germline CDR1 is DFQATT and CDR2 is SNEGSKA (reference sequence). CDR3 length equals 14 residues. The J segment lost 3 bases and the V segment lost 2 bases, leaving 7 bases of the junction unmatched. CDR3 protein: CSARQTGMIYEQYF. The CDR3 DNA is TGCAGTGCTAGACAGACAGGGATGATCTACGAGCAGTACTTC.

This sequence joins TRBV12-3 or TRBV12-4 and TRBJ1-5; D gene unclear. V was trimmed by 7 bases and J by 2 bases, leaving 21 bases between them. CDR3 length equals 17 residues. The CDR3 nucleotides are TGTGCCAGCACGATTATGGGGTCTTGGTTGGGCAATCAGCCCCAGCATTTT. It encodes CASTIMGSWLGNQPQHF.

The chain employs TRBV5-4 and TRBJ2-7; D is uncertain. Germline V gene sequence: CDR1 SGHNT, CDR2 YYREEE (reference sequence). This CDR3 region has 15 residues. V lost 0 bases and J 7 bases, leaving 17 bases between the germline ends. For the CDR3, the DNA is TGTGCCAGCAGCTTGGGGGCCGGCAATATTTGGGAGCAGTACTTC. It specifies CASSLGAGNIWEQYF.

This chain links TRBV4-2 with TRBJ2-7; a possible D gene is TRBD1 (6 bases). V gave up 4 bases and J gave up 0 bases, with 10 bases separating them. CDR3 length: 14 residues. In germline, CDR1 is LGHNA, CDR2 YNFKEQ. Here the CDR3 DNA reads TGTGCCAGCAGCCGGGACACACCCTCCTACGAGCAGTACTTC. Protein: CASSRDTPSYEQYF.

This clonotype was seen at least ten times. The V and J genes are TRBV5-8 and TRBJ2-1; 11 bases are a match to TRBD2. Germline-derived CDR1 and CDR2 are SGHTS and YDEGEE. The CDR3 covers 15 residues. The J segment lost 3 bases and the V segment lost 4 bases, leaving 3 bases of the junction unmatched. CDR3 in DNA: TGTGCCAGCAGCCCCGGGACTAGCGGCTACAATGAGCAGTTCTTC. Residues: CASSPGTSGYNEQFF.

This chain links TRBV18 with TRBJ2-7; 7 nucleotides align to TRBD1. V lost 6 bases and J lost 2; bases outside the gene matches: 10. Per germline, CDR1 KGHSH and CDR2 LQKENI. This CDR3 is 15 amino acids long. The CDR3 nucleotides read TGTGCCAGCTCGTCCGTACAGGGGAACCCCTACGAGCAGTACTTC. Its protein is CASSSVQGNPYEQYF.

The table lists this clonotype with many counts. This chain links TRBV7-2 with TRBJ2-5; D perhaps matches TRBD2 (6 bases). Germline loops: CDR1 SGHTA, CDR2 FQGNSA. Trimming removed 2 bases at V and 8 bases at J, with 21 bases between. This CDR3 region has 16 residues. The CDR3 nucleotides read TGTGCCAGCAGCTTATACGACCGGGACTCCTCCAAAACCCAGTACTTC. This encodes CASSLYDRDSSKTQYF.

This clonotype showed up many times. The chain couples TRBV4-1 to TRBJ2-1; 13 bases match TRBD2. With V trimmed by 1 base and J by 9 bases, 9 bases remained unmatched. Germline-derived CDR1 and CDR2 are MGHRA and YSYEKL. CDR3 length: 17 amino acids. CDR3 residues: CASSQVGTSGKVGEQFF. The CDR3 DNA sequence: TGCGCCAGCAGCCAAGTTGGGACTAGCGGGAAGGTGGGTGAGCAGTTCTTC.

As concerns this clonotype: The junction shows a germline mismatch at one end, possibly a read error. This sequence joins TRBV9 and TRBJ1-4, with TRBD1 matching over 7 bases. The CDR3 is 14 amino acids. Germline V gives CDR1 SGDLS, CDR2 YYNGEE. Here the CDR3 reads CASSAGGTNEKLSF. In DNA form, the CDR3 reads TGTGCCAGCAGCGCAGGGGGGACTAATGAAAAACTGTCTTTT. The whole variable domain, filled in from reference TRBV9 and TRBJ1-4, reads DSGVTQTPKHLITATGQRVTLRCSPRSGDLSVYWYQQSLDQGLQFLIQYYNGEERAKGNILERFSAQQFPDLHSELNLSSLELGDSALYFCASSAGGTNEKLSFGSGTQLSVL.

The chain uses TRBV5-1 and TRBJ2-6; 9 bases line up with TRBD1. Germline V gives CDR1 SGHRS, CDR2 YFSETQ. The CDR3 loop spans 21 amino acids. With V trimmed by 0 bases and J by 3 bases, 16 bases remained unmatched. The CDR3 nucleotides are TGCGCCAGCAGCTTGGACCCCCGCACCGGGACAGGGCAATATGGGGCCAACGTCCTGACTTTC. Protein sequence: CASSLDPRTGTGQYGANVLTF.

This clonotype was seen repeatedly, ten times or more. V is TRBV4-3 and J is TRBJ2-7; no firm D call. Trimming stripped 0 bases from V and 3 bases from J, with 12 bases between. The CDR3 sequence is 15 residues long. Germline V gene data show CDR1 as LGHNA and CDR2 as YSLEER. CDR3 DNA sequence: TGCGCCAGCAGCCAAGAGGCAGGAGCTTTCTACGAGCAGTACTTC. Protein product: CASSQEAGAFYEQYF.

This clonotype came up a few times. The chain has TRBV19 and TRBJ1-2; 7 positions agree with TRBD1. With V trimmed by 6 bases and J by 1 base, 2 bases remained unmatched. The CDR3 spans 13 residues. CDR1 is LNHDA and CDR2 is SQIVND in the germline V gene (reference sequence). The CDR3: CASRTGSNYGYTF. CDR3 nucleotide sequence: TGTGCCAGTAGGACAGGGAGTAACTATGGCTACACCTTC.

This clonotype was recorded a few times. The chain uses TRBV20-1 and TRBJ2-2, with TRBD2 identical over 7 bases. Germline CDR1 and CDR2: DFQATT and SNEGSKA (reference sequence). CDR3 size: 13 residues. The CDR3 sequence is CGWASGTTGELFF. CDR3 coding DNA: TGCGGATGGGCTAGCGGAACCACCGGGGAGCTGTTTTTT.

This clonotype was recorded many times. The rearrangement uses TRBV20-1 and TRBJ1-5; weak D call: TRBD1 (5 bases). V was shortened by 6 bases and J by 3 bases, with 15 bases between the two germline ends. Germline V gene lookup returns CDR1 DFQATT and CDR2 SNEGSKA (reference sequence). CDR3 length: 14 residues. The DNA of the CDR3 is TGCAGTGCGAGCAGGGTGATTAACAATCAGCCCCAGCATTTT. It yields the protein CSASRVINNQPQHF.

The table lists this clonotype with a count of one. The gene calls are TRBV20-1 and TRBJ1-4; D remains ambiguous. This CDR3 contains 16 residues. The germline V gene encodes CDR1 DFQATT and CDR2 SNEGSKA (reference sequence). V was pared by 0 bases and J by 0 bases, with 11 bases between. The CDR3 region is CSARDRRLATNEKLFF. For the CDR3, the DNA is TGCAGTGCTAGAGATCGGCGATTAGCAACTAATGAAAAACTGTTTTTT.

In this sample, this clonotype turned up many times. The genes are TRBV7-2 and TRBJ2-7; D is possibly TRBD2 (6 bases). This CDR3 has 16 amino acids. CDR1 is SGHTA and CDR2 is FQGNSA in the germline V gene. Trimming shortened V by 3 bases and J by 0 bases, and 15 bases separated the two germline ends. The CDR3 DNA reads as TGTGCCAGCAGCTTTACGAGCGGGTCAAGCTCCTACGAGCAGTACTTC. The encoded protein is CASSFTSGSSSYEQYF.